Below are 27 T cell receptor beta chains sequenced from a single sample in a study of monozygotic twins with inflammatory bowel disease. No DNA is given; TCRdb re-called the 5' RACE reads and lists each CDR3 protein once. The listing records roughly 200,000 distinct CDR3 sequences. Sequencing was done on a sample of blood. These receptors all stem from a human donor with ulcerative colitis or Crohn's disease, or a healthy co-twin of an affected twin (not recorded which).

The gene calls are TRBV6-5 and TRBJ1-2. Looked up from germline, CDR1 is MNHEY and CDR2 is SVGAGI. CDR3 length: 12 amino acids. CDR3 protein: CASVGRNYGYTF.

The chain uses TRBV6-9 and TRBJ2-7; TCRdb gives TRBD1 as the D gene, but with no DNA this cannot be confirmed. Germline CDR1 reads MNHGY; CDR2 reads SVAAGI. The CDR3 runs 14 residues. Here the CDR3 reads CKWGGHEDSYEQYF.

The chain links TRBV7-9 to TRBJ2-1. Germline V gene data show CDR1 as SEHNR and CDR2 as FQNEAQ (reference sequence). This CDR3 contains 14 residues. The CDR3 sequence is CASTASIFYNEQFF. The variable domain in full, completed from reference TRBV7-9 and TRBJ2-1, reads DTGVSQNPRHKITKRGQNVTFRCDPISEHNRLYWYRQTLGQGPEFLTYFQNEAQLEKSRLLSDRFSAERPKGSFSTLEIQRTEQGDSAMYLCASTASIFYNEQFFGPGTRLTVL.

This chain joins TRBV10-3 and TRBJ2-1; TCRdb indicates TRBD1, and absent DNA this call remains unverified. Per germline, CDR1 ENHRY and CDR2 SYGVKD. This CDR3 is 11 amino acids long. The CDR3 sequence: CAISVGGEQFF.

The chain recombines TRBV4-1 with TRBJ2-1; TCRdb reports TRBD2, a call that lacks DNA to check it against. The CDR3 sequence is 14 residues long. Germline CDR1 reads MGHRA; CDR2 reads YSYEKL. CDR3 residues: CASSLGLAYDEQFF.

This chain links TRBV20-1 with TRBJ2-1; TCRdb indicates TRBD2, and absent DNA this call remains unverified. CDR3 length: 15 amino acids. From germline, CDR1 is DFQATT and CDR2 SNEGSKA (reference sequence). The CDR3 loop reads CSASTGRAPRGEQFF.

The chain carries TRBV11-2 and TRBJ2-1; as DNA is missing, the TRBD1 call by TCRdb cannot be tested. CDR1 and CDR2 from the germline V gene are SGHAT and FQNNGV. This CDR3 spans 14 amino acids. CDR3 sequence reads: CASSLSYGGNEQFF.

The chain links TRBV6-2 or TRBV6-3 to TRBJ2-3; with no DNA, the TCRdb D assignment of TRBD1 cannot be verified. This CDR3 spans 17 amino acids. The germline gives CDR1 MNHEY, CDR2 SVGEGT. CDR3 region: CASSRPPQRWLTDTQYF.

This chain uses TRBV12-3 or TRBV12-4 with TRBJ2-7; the TCRdb D gene call, TRBD1, has no DNA to confirm it. This CDR3 has 12 residues. CDR3 loop: CASSPGTVEQYF.

The chain joins TRBV5-6 to TRBJ2-5; TCRdb designates TRBD2, a call that cannot be tested without DNA. Per germline, CDR1 SGHDT and CDR2 YYEEEE. The CDR3 sequence is 15 residues long. The CDR3 loop reads CASSLVISGAETQYF.

The chain joins TRBV5-1 to TRBJ1-4; TCRdb's assignment of TRBD1 cannot be checked, as there is no DNA. Germline V gene data show CDR1 as SGHRS and CDR2 as YFSETQ. The CDR3 consists of 16 residues. The chain's CDR3 is CASSWGAREAVEKLFF.

The V and J genes are TRBV10-3 and TRBJ2-3; lacking DNA, the TRBD1 call made by TCRdb goes unchecked. Per germline, CDR1 ENHRY and CDR2 SYGVKD. CDR3 size: 13 residues. The CDR3 sequence: CAISPGWDGTQYF.

The CDR3 sequence: CASSLGGQGSTEAFF. The J gene is TRBJ1-1, the V gene TRBV7-2; TCRdb's assignment of TRBD1 cannot be checked, as there is no DNA. CDR3 size: 15 residues. The germline CDR1 and CDR2 sequences are SGHTA and FQGNSA.

This chain uses TRBV19 with TRBJ2-6; as DNA is missing, the TRBD1 call by TCRdb cannot be tested. Germline CDR1 reads LNHDA; CDR2 reads SQIVND (reference sequence). CDR3 length: 19 residues. CDR3 region: CASSATPGTRRSGANVLTF.

V and J are TRBV6-5 and TRBJ1-6; TCRdb indicates TRBD1, and absent DNA this call remains unverified. The V gene's germline CDR1 is MNHEY and CDR2 SVGAGI. The CDR3 extends over 16 amino acids. The CDR3 sequence: CASKGEGTGDYSPLHF.

The chain links TRBV7-3 to TRBJ2-3. From germline, CDR1 is SGHTA and CDR2 FQGTGA. CDR3 size: 13 residues. This CDR3 is CASSSSGTDTQYF.

The chain employs TRBV7-6 and TRBJ2-7. CDR1 is SGHVS and CDR2 is FNYEAQ in the germline V gene. There are 14 residues in the CDR3. The chain's CDR3 is CASSLVGTPYEQYF.

Judged by frequency, this clonotype is medium-sized. The chain has TRBV5-1 and TRBJ2-1. Looked up from germline, CDR1 is SGHRS and CDR2 is YFSETQ. The CDR3 sequence is 13 residues long. The CDR3 spells CASSLDWYNEQFF.

The J gene is TRBJ2-7, the V gene TRBV5-1. The CDR3 spans 14 residues. Germline CDR1 and CDR2: SGHRS and YFSETQ. The CDR3 reads CASSLAGPMYEQYF.

The chain joins TRBV27 to TRBJ1-2; TCRdb's D call of TRBD1 is untestable without DNA. CDR3 length: 16 residues. CDR1 and CDR2 (germline): MNHEY, SMNVEV (reference sequence). The CDR3 region is CASSLLGVRGQDGYTF.

V gene TRBV5-1 combines with J gene TRBJ2-1; TCRdb gives TRBD1 as the D gene, but with no DNA this cannot be confirmed. This CDR3 is built from 15 residues. Germline values: CDR1 SGHRS, CDR2 YFSETQ. CDR3 sequence: CASAPTGEPYNEQFF.

The rearrangement joins TRBV6-1 to TRBJ1-5; TCRdb calls TRBD1, which cannot be checked without DNA. The CDR3 covers 14 residues. Germline V gene sequence: CDR1 MNHNS, CDR2 SASEGT. CDR3 sequence reads: CASRGQGAGQPQHF.

The V gene is TRBV18, the J gene TRBJ1-2. Looked up from germline, CDR1 is KGHSH and CDR2 is LQKENI. This CDR3 spans 14 amino acids. The CDR3 loop is CASSPSTDAYGYTF. The full variable domain, its missing parts supplied by reference TRBV18 and TRBJ1-2, is NAGVMQNPRHLVRRRGQEARLRCSPMKGHSHVYWYRQLPEEGLKFMVYLQKENIIDESGMPKERFSAEFPKEGPSILRIQQVVRGDSAAYFCASSPSTDAYGYTFGSGTRLTVV.

This rearrangement joins TRBV6-1 to TRBJ1-1; as DNA is missing, the TRBD1 call by TCRdb cannot be tested. This CDR3 is 16 amino acids long. Germline-derived CDR1 and CDR2 are MNHNS and SASEGT. This CDR3 reads CASSVGTGLLNTEAFF.

This chain uses TRBV19 with TRBJ1-2; TCRdb's D gene call, TRBD1, goes unchecked for lack of DNA. The CDR3 runs to 13 residues. Germline assignment: CDR1 LNHDA and CDR2 SQIVND (reference sequence). CDR3 loop: CASSPDGTYGYTF.

V gene TRBV6-5 combines with J gene TRBJ2-1; the TCRdb call, TRBD2, lacks DNA for checking. The CDR3 is 15 residues long. Germline V gives CDR1 MNHEY, CDR2 SVGAGI. Here the CDR3 reads CASSWVSGSYNEQFF.

The V and J genes are TRBV25-1 and TRBJ2-5. Germline lookup yields CDR1 MGHDK and CDR2 SYGVNS. The CDR3 runs 13 residues. CDR3 in amino acids: CASSEWMGETQYF.